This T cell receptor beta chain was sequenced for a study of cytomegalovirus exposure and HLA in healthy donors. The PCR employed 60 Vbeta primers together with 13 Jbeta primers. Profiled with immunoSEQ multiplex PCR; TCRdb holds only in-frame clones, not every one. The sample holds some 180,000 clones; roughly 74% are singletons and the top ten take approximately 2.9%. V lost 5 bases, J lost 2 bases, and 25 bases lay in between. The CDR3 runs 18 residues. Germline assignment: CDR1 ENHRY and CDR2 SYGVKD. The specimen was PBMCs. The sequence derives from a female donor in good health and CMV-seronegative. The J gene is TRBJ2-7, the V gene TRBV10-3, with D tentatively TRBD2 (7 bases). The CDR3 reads CAISSGDRARGPPYEQYF. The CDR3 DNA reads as TGTGCCATCAGTAGCGGGGATAGAGCCAGGGGACCTCCCTACGAGCAGTACTTC.